This paragraph covers one T cell receptor beta chain sequence. These data originate in a study of blood T cell repertoires in COVID-19. Whole-study context: Italy, Spain and the United States were the sources of the convalescent and acute COVID-19 samples.

In the authors' methods: Estimation of nucleated cell counts relied on the amplification of reference gene primers. The data were produced by immunoSEQ multiplex PCR, yet TCRdb's version contains in-frame clones alone and is incomplete. The V and J calls and clone size were taken over from that table, and D and trimming were inferred from the DNA. This table has 200,000 to 250,000 clones, almost 85% appearing once. The CDR3 is made up of 17 amino acids. CDR1 LGHDT and CDR2 YNNKEL come from the germline V gene (reference sequence). V shed 4 bases, J shed 0 bases, and the junction held 5 bases outside the gene matches.

This receptor was obtained from a man between 45 and 60 years old with COVID-19, enrolled during active disease. The rearrangement uses TRBV3-1 (or the pseudogene TRBV3-2) and TRBJ2-3; 12 nucleotides line up with TRBD2. The sample consisted of peripheral blood. The CDR3 region is CASSRWTSGTSTDTQYF. CDR3 DNA: TGTGCCAGCAGCCGTTGGACTAGCGGGACGAGCACAGATACGCAGTATTTT.